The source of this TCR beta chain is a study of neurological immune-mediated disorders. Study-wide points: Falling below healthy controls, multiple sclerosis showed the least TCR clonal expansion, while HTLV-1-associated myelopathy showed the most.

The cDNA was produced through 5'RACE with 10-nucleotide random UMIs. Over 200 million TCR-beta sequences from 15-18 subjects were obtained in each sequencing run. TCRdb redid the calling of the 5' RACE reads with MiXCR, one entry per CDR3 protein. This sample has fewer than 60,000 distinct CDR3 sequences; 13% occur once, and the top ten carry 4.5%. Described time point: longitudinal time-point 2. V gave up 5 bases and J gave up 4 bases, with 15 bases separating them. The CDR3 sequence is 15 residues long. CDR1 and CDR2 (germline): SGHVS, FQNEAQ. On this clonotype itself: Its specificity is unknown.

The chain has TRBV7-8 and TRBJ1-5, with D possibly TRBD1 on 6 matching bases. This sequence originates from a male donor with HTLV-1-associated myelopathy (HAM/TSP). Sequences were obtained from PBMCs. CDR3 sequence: CASSLYGTRNQPQHF. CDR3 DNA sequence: TGTGCCAGCAGCCTTTACGGGACACGTAATCAGCCCCAGCATTTT.